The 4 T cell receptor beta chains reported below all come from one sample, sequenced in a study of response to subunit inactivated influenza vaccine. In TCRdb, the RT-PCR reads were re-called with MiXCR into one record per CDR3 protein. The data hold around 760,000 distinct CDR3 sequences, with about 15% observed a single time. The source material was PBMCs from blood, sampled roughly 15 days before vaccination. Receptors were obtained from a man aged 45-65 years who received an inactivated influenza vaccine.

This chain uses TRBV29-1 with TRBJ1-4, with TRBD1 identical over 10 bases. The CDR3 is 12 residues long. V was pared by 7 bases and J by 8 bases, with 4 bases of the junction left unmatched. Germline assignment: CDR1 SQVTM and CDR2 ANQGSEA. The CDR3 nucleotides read TGCAGCGGGGGACAGGGGTTCGAAAAACTGTTTTTT. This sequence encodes CSGGQGFEKLFF.

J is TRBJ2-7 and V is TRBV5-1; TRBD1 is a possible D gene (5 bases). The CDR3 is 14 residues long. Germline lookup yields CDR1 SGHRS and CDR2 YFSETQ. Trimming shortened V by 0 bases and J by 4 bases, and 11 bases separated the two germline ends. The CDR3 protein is CASSLGSQGYEQYF. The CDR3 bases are TGCGCCAGCAGCTTGGGGTCTCAGGGATACGAGCAGTACTTC.

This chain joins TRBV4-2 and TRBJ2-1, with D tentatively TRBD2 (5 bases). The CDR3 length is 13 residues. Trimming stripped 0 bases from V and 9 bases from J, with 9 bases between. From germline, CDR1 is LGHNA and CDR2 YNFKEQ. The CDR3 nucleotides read TGTGCCAGCAGCCAAGATCCCGAGGGTGAGCAGTTCTTC. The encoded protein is CASSQDPEGEQFF.

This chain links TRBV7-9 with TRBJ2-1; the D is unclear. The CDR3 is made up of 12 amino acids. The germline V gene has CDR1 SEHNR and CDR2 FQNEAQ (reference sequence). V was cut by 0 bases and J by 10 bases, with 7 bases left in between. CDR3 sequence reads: CASSLASWEQFF. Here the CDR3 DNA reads TGTGCCAGCAGCTTAGCGTCCTGGGAGCAGTTCTTC.